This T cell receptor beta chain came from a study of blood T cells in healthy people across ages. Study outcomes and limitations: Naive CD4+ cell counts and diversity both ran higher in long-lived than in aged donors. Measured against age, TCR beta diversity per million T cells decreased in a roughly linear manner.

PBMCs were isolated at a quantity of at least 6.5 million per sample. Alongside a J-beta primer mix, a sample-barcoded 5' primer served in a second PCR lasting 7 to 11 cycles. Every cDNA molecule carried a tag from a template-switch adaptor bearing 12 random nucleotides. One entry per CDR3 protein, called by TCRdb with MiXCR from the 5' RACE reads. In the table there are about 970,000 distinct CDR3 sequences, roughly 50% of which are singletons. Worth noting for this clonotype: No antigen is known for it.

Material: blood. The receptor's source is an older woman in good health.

The chain's CDR3 is CASSFSAYNEQYF. The DNA of the CDR3 is TGTGCCAGCAGCTTTTCTGCCTACAATGAGCAGTACTTC. The rearrangement joins TRBV7-9 to TRBJ2-7; D gene unclear. The CDR3 is 13 amino acids. Per the germline V gene, CDR1 is SEHNR and CDR2 is FQNEAQ (reference sequence). V shed 3 bases and J shed 7 bases, with 13 bases lying between them.